These 13 T cell receptor beta chains originate from one sample sequenced in a study of regulatory T cells in long-lasting Graves disease. The time point denotes: persistent/refractory GD, antithyroid drugs over 5 years with positive TRAb. RNA extracted from PBMCs served as the sequencing template. The authors built TCR beta libraries using iRepertoire HTBI primers and Arm-PCR of CDR3 regions. One entry per CDR3 protein results from TCRdb running MiXCR on the multiplex PCR reads. The sample has 420,000 or so distinct CDR3 sequences; 23% are singletons. This material consisted of peripheral blood mononuclear cells (PBMCs), taken when the disease was refractory, from a patient treated with antithyroid drugs. All receptors derive from a female donor with Graves disease.

The chain recombines TRBV3-1 with TRBJ2-2; TRBD2 matches at 8 bases. Germline V CDR1 and CDR2: LGHDT, YNNKEL (reference sequence). CDR3 length: 18 amino acids. The V gene end was trimmed by 4 bases and the J gene end by 5 bases; junction bases not matched to a gene: 15. The CDR3 DNA sequence: TGTGCCAGCAGCCCCCCCGGGTGGCTAGCGGGTCTGACCGGGGAGCTGTTTTTT. Amino acid sequence: CASSPPGWLAGLTGELFF.

The table lists this clonotype with many counts. V is TRBV20-1 and J is TRBJ1-1; 11 bases match TRBD1. The trim removed 0 bases at V and 4 bases at J, leaving 7 bases unmatched. This CDR3 has 16 residues. Germline CDR1 and CDR2: DFQATT and SNEGSKA (reference sequence). The CDR3: CSARDMDRGQGTEAFF. CDR3 nucleotide sequence: TGCAGTGCTAGAGATATGGACAGGGGGCAGGGCACTGAAGCTTTCTTT.

This chain connects TRBV7-3 to TRBJ2-1, with D possibly matching TRBD1 (5 bases). The germline V and J ends were trimmed by 4 bases and 2 bases, with 12 bases remaining between them. The CDR3 is 15 amino acids. Germline-derived CDR1 and CDR2 are SGHTA and FQGTGA. CDR3 bases: TGTGCCAGCAGCTCATCCACGACAGCCTACAATGAGCAGTTCTTC. Translated: CASSSSTTAYNEQFF.

This clonotype showed up just a few times. The chain has TRBV20-1 and TRBJ2-7; tentatively, D is TRBD2 (5 bases). Trimming stripped 0 bases from V and 3 bases from J, with 24 bases between. CDR3 length: 18 residues. Per germline, CDR1 DFQATT and CDR2 SNEGSKA (reference sequence). CDR3 loop: CSARETGLFPSQDYEQYF. DNA of the CDR3: TGCAGTGCTAGAGAAACCGGACTCTTTCCATCCCAAGACTACGAGCAGTACTTC.

This clonotype appeared a few times. This sequence joins TRBV10-3 and TRBJ2-4, with TRBD2 identical over 13 bases. CDR1 ENHRY and CDR2 SYGVKD come from the germline V gene. The CDR3 contains 18 residues. Trimming removed 6 bases from V and 0 bases from J; junction bases left unmatched: 8. The CDR3 sequence: CAISGSGTSGTAKNIQYF. The CDR3 region has the DNA TGTGCCATCAGCGGATCCGGGACTAGCGGGACAGCCAAAAACATTCAGTACTTC.

The chain links TRBV7-9 to TRBJ2-7, with a tentative D call TRBD2 (6 bases). The CDR3 runs to 13 residues. V was trimmed by 5 bases and J by 4 bases, leaving 12 bases between them. Germline V gene data show CDR1 as SEHNR and CDR2 as FQNEAQ (reference sequence). In DNA, the CDR3 is TGTGCCAGCAGCCCGGGACTCCAATACGAGCAGTACTTC. Protein sequence: CASSPGLQYEQYF.

On this clonotype itself: One junction end disagrees with the germline gene, perhaps due to a read error. The V and J genes are TRBV15 and TRBJ1-1, with a possible D match to TRBD1 (6 bases). CDR1 is LNHNV, CDR2 YYDKDF, per germline (reference sequence). The CDR3 has 15 amino acids. CDR3 sequence reads: CATGLSDRLNTEALF. CDR3 sequence (DNA): TGTGCCACCGGGCTCAGTGACAGGTTGAACACTGAAGCTCTCTTT.

The rearrangement links TRBV5-1 to TRBJ1-2; 9 nucleotides match TRBD1. V was clipped by 0 bases and J by 2 bases; unmatched bases: 5. The germline V gene encodes CDR1 SGHRS and CDR2 YFSETQ. The CDR3 spans 16 residues. CDR3 in DNA: TGCGCCAGCAGCTTGGACAGGGGGCGAGGGAACTATGGCTACACCTTC. Its translation: CASSLDRGRGNYGYTF. The entire variable domain, with the rest obtained from reference TRBV5-1 and TRBJ1-2, is as follows: KAGVTQTPRYLIKTRGQQVTLSCSPISGHRSVSWYQQTPGQGLQFLFEYFSETQRNKGNFPGRFSGRQFSNSRSEMNVSTLELGDSALYLCASSLDRGRGNYGYTFGSGTRLTVV.

The rearrangement links TRBV25-1 to TRBJ1-3; D call uncertain. V was shortened by 3 bases and J by 7 bases, with 10 bases between the two germline ends. Germline V gene data show CDR1 as MGHDK and CDR2 as SYGVNS. This CDR3 comprises 13 residues. This CDR3 reads CASSDPNLNTIYF. In DNA form, the CDR3 reads TGTGCCAGCAGTGACCCTAACCTGAACACCATATATTTT.

The chain employs TRBV19 and TRBJ1-1; D uncertain. The CDR3 runs to 14 residues. Germline CDR1 is LNHDA and CDR2 is SQIVND (reference sequence). The V end was cut by 3 bases, the J end by 6 bases, with 14 bases between. CDR3 coding DNA: TGTGCCAGTAGTATCCCCGCTCGGATCGCTGAAGCTTTCTTT. This gives the protein CASSIPARIAEAFF.

This clonotype was recorded a few times. Since a much larger clone is just one base distant, this may be a read error. The CDR3 end shows no conserved phenylalanine or tryptophan, and so a read error is likely. This sequence joins TRBV6-1 and TRBJ1-1; D is undetermined. The germline V gene has CDR1 MNHNS and CDR2 SASEGT. V lost 6 bases to trimming and J lost 0 bases, with 11 bases between them. The CDR3 is 14 residues long. This CDR3 is CASSKAVMNTEAFS. CDR3 nucleotides: TGTGCCAGCAGCAAAGCAGTGATGAACACTGAAGCTTTCTCT.

The rearrangement uses TRBV6-1 and TRBJ1-1; possibly TRBD1 for D (5 bases). The CDR3 length is 15 residues. Trimming took off 5 bases at V and 1 base at J, with 14 bases between the two ends. CDR1 MNHNS and CDR2 SASEGT come from the germline V gene. The DNA for the CDR3 is TGTGCCAGCAGTCCGGAACCAGGGCGGAACACTGAAGCTTTCTTT. This sequence encodes CASSPEPGRNTEAFF.

This rearrangement joins TRBV7-2 to TRBJ1-3; tentatively, D is TRBD1 (5 bases). Germline CDR1 SGHTA, CDR2 FQGNSA. Deletions cut 3 bases from V and 0 bases from J, with 12 bases between. There are 16 residues in the CDR3. The CDR3: CASSFNRLDSGNTIYF. The DNA for the CDR3 is TGTGCCAGCAGCTTCAACAGGCTGGACTCTGGAAACACCATATATTTT.